This T cell receptor beta chain was sequenced for a study of OX40 agonist ivuxolimab in advanced cancers. Overall study context: Patients received the agonistic anti-OX40 (CD134) antibody ivuxolimab. A mean age of approximately 64 years, range about 20 to 79, was recorded, and around 85% were male. Study observations and caveats: The average count of expanded clones was higher among CD8+ T cells than among CD4+.

CDR3 size: 15 residues. Looked up from germline, CDR1 is SQVTM and CDR2 is ANQGSEA. Trimming shortened V by 6 bases and J by 2 bases, and 17 bases separated the two germline ends. For this clone: The antigen remains undetermined.

Method: immunoSEQ multiplex PCR; TCRdb's copy keeps in-frame clones and lacks some. Of some 70,000 clones detected, roughly 90% appear once; the ten largest clones hold more than 1%. The gene calls are TRBV29-1 and TRBJ1-3; D is possibly TRBD1 (5 bases). The TCR originated in an adult with an advanced solid tumor such as melanoma, head and neck, liver or kidney cancer. Sequenced here: CD4+ or CD8+ T cells sorted from blood, sampled in a trial of the OX40 agonist ivuxolimab. The CDR3 loop reads CSVGSPQGAGNTIYF. The CDR3 nucleotides are TGCAGCGTCGGTAGTCCGCAGGGAGCTGGAAACACCATATATTTT.